The rows below give T cell receptor beta chains drawn from one sample of a study of blood T cell repertoires in COVID-19. Produced via immunoSEQ multiplex PCR; TCRdb's table is partial and in-frame only. The sample records about 140,000 clones, about 80% being singletons. The sequenced sample consisted of peripheral blood. The origin of the receptors is a human donor in a cohort sampled during active COVID-19. The CDR3 runs from the conserved cysteine through the conserved F or W. Each record gives: J gene, clone size, V gene, D gene, CDR3 protein, CDR3 DNA. D genes are given only for firm matches. For some rows the clone size is stated as once, few or many, or as a class when expanded; others skip it.

TRBJ1-1,-,TRBV18,-,CASSQGQENTEAFF,TGTGCCAGCTCTCAGGGGCAGGAGAACACTGAAGCTTTCTTT
TRBJ2-7,-,TRBV6-2/TRBV6-3,-,CASSYPWRVSSYEQYF,TGTGCCAGCAGTTACCCGTGGAGGGTCAGCTCCTACGAGCAGTACTTC
TRBJ2-5,-,TRBV2,-,CASSRLHRATETQYF,TGTGCCAGCAGCCGACTACACCGGGCAACGGAGACCCAGTACTTC
TRBJ1-2,-,TRBV2,TRBD1,CASSVAGGPYGYTF,TGTGCCAGCAGTGTCGCAGGGGGGCCTTATGGCTACACCTTC
TRBJ1-4,-,TRBV19,-,CASSSGGGSGEKLFF,TGTGCCAGTAGTTCGGGGGGCGGATCAGGTGAAAAACTGTTTTTT
TRBJ2-1,-,TRBV19,-,CASSEGQTYNEQFF,TGTGCCAGTAGTGAGGGACAAACATACAATGAGCAGTTCTTC
TRBJ2-1,once,TRBV9,TRBD2,CASSALAGPNEQFF,TGTGCCAGCAGCGCACTAGCGGGGCCCAATGAGCAGTTCTTC
TRBJ2-3,-,TRBV18,TRBD1,CASSPPDRRLDTQYF,TGTGCCAGCTCACCACCGGACAGGAGATTAGATACGCAGTATTTT
TRBJ2-6,-,TRBV7-3,-,CASSSGSGANVLTF,TGTGCCAGCAGCTCCGGCTCTGGGGCCAACGTCCTGACTTTC
TRBJ1-5,-,TRBV7-8,-,CASSHLAGQPQHF,TGTGCCAGCAGCCACCTGGCAGGCCAGCCCCAGCATTTT
TRBJ1-3,-,TRBV5-6,-,CASSRYRSSGNTIYF,TGTGCCAGCAGCCGATACAGGAGCTCTGGAAACACCATATATTTT
TRBJ2-7,-,TRBV27,TRBD1,CASRGTATYEQYF,TGTGCCAGCAGGGGGACAGCTACCTACGAGCAGTACTTC
TRBJ2-5,-,TRBV20-1,-,CSARYGTQYF,TGCAGTGCTAGATACGGGACCCAGTACTTC
TRBJ2-1,-,TRBV19,TRBD2,CASSILTGGSLNEQFF,TGTGCCAGTAGTATACTTACGGGAGGATCTCTGAATGAGCAGTTCTTC
TRBJ1-2,-,TRBV29-1,TRBD1,CSVERAGTGGEGYTF,TGCAGCGTTGAAAGGGCCGGGACAGGGGGCGAAGGCTACACCTTC
TRBJ1-1,-,TRBV27,TRBD1,CASSLFGQGAWNTEAFF,TGTGCCAGCAGTTTATTCGGACAGGGAGCTTGGAACACTGAAGCTTTCTTT
TRBJ2-7,-,TRBV5-1,TRBD1,CASTGTGVYEQYF,TGCGCCAGCACCGGGACAGGGGTATACGAGCAGTACTTC
TRBJ2-7,-,TRBV11-2,-,CASSLDPPTYEQYF,TGTGCCAGCAGCTTAGATCCCCCAACCTACGAGCAGTACTTC
TRBJ2-6,-,TRBV19,TRBD1,CASQKTPGQELLGANVLTF,TGTGCCAGTCAAAAAACTCCGGGACAGGAGCTGCTCGGGGCCAACGTCCTGACTTTC
TRBJ2-7,-,TRBV7-2,-,CASSLGQGLEEQYF,TGTGCCAGCAGCTTAGGGCAAGGATTGGAGGAGCAGTACTTC
TRBJ2-5,-,TRBV27,TRBD2,CASTLPISGSGETQYF,TGTGCCAGCACCTTACCGATTAGCGGGAGCGGAGAGACCCAGTACTTC
TRBJ2-5,-,TRBV5-1,TRBD1,CASSAQGALETQYF,TGCGCCAGCAGCGCACAGGGGGCTTTGGAGACCCAGTACTTC
TRBJ1-3,few,TRBV6-5,TRBD1,CASRPGQEGGNTIYF,TGTGCCAGCAGGCCGGGACAGGAGGGTGGAAACACCATATATTTT
TRBJ2-2,-,TRBV3-1/TRBV3-2,TRBD2,CASIGREIAGELFF,TGTGCCAGCATCGGGCGGGAGATCGCCGGGGAGCTGTTTTTT
TRBJ1-1,-,TRBV28,-,CASSPQQGIRAFF,TGTGCCAGCAGTCCCCAACAGGGAATAAGGGCTTTCTTT
TRBJ1-5,-,TRBV6-5,TRBD1,CASSRYRGRPEPQHF,TGTGCCAGCAGTCGCTACAGGGGGCGCCCGGAGCCCCAGCATTTT
TRBJ2-3,-,TRBV5-4,-,CASSLFSLVPPDTQYF,TGTGCCAGCAGCTTGTTTTCGTTAGTTCCCCCAGATACGCAGTATTTT
TRBJ2-2,-,TRBV6-5,-,CASESPPTGELFF,TGTGCCAGCGAGAGTCCACCCACCGGGGAGCTGTTTTTT
TRBJ2-1,-,TRBV27,TRBD1,CASTGGPDYNEQFF,TGTGCCAGCACAGGGGGTCCCGACTACAATGAGCAGTTCTTC
TRBJ2-7,few,TRBV27,TRBD2,CASSLTGGPREQYF,TGTGCCAGCAGTTTAACGGGAGGGCCTAGGGAGCAGTACTTC
TRBJ1-2,-,TRBV12-3/TRBV12-4,TRBD1,CASNFDRGHGYTF,TGTGCCAGCAACTTCGACAGGGGGCATGGCTACACCTTC
TRBJ1-1,few,TRBV6-5,-,CASSYSLRNTEAFF,TGTGCCAGCAGTTACTCCCTCAGGAACACTGAAGCTTTCTTT
TRBJ1-1,-,TRBV3-1/TRBV3-2,-,CASSLADTNTEAFF,TGTGCCAGCAGTCTCGCGGACACGAACACTGAAGCTTTCTTT
TRBJ2-2,-,TRBV5-1,-,CASSLAGSETGELFF,TGCGCCAGCAGCTTGGCAGGGTCGGAGACCGGGGAGCTGTTTTTT
TRBJ2-7,-,TRBV9,-,CASSGQYSIDEQYF,TGTGCCAGCAGCGGACAATACTCCATCGACGAGCAGTACTTC
TRBJ2-3,-,TRBV24-1,-,CATSGLAGDTQYF,TGTGCCACCAGTGGTTTGGCGGGCGATACGCAGTATTTT
TRBJ2-2,few,TRBV24-1,TRBD1,CATSKTGMNTGELFF,TGTGCCACCAGCAAGACAGGGATGAACACCGGGGAGCTGTTTTTT
TRBJ1-1,-,TRBV24-1,TRBD1,CAPTGTGGTEAFF,TGTGCCCCTACCGGGACAGGGGGTACTGAAGCTTTCTTT
TRBJ1-1,-,TRBV21-1,-,CASSAQYKAEVDTEAFF,TGTGCCAGCAGCGCTCAGTACAAGGCGGAGGTCGACACTGAAGCTTTCTTT
TRBJ2-3,-,TRBV7-3,TRBD2,CASSSGRAGNTDTQYF,TGTGCCAGCTCAAGCGGGAGGGCCGGGAACACAGATACGCAGTATTTT
TRBJ2-2,-,TRBV7-3,-,CASSLNGGLESTGELFF,TGTGCCAGCAGCTTAAATGGCGGGTTGGAGTCCACCGGGGAGCTGTTTTTT
TRBJ1-5,-,TRBV19,-,CASSRSSNQPQHF,TGTGCCAGTAGTAGGAGTAGCAATCAGCCCCAGCATTTT
TRBJ2-3,-,TRBV6-2/TRBV6-3,TRBD1,CASSRQGISTDTQYF,TGTGCCAGCAGTCGACAGGGGATCTCCACAGATACGCAGTATTTT
TRBJ2-7,-,TRBV18,TRBD2,CASSPPGARGGSYEQYF,TGTGCCAGCTCACCACCAGGAGCGAGGGGAGGGTCCTACGAGCAGTACTTC
TRBJ2-1,-,TRBV6-5,-,CASTRGTYNEQFF,TGTGCCAGCACTCGCGGTACCTACAATGAGCAGTTCTTC
TRBJ1-2,once,TRBV28,-,CASKRSPPDGYTF,TGTGCCAGCAAGCGTTCCCCTCCCGATGGCTACACCTTC
TRBJ2-7,-,TRBV2,TRBD2,CASSEGLAGTYEQYF,TGTGCCAGCAGTGAAGGGCTAGCGGGAACCTACGAGCAGTACTTC
TRBJ1-5,-,TRBV12-3/TRBV12-4,-,CASSPRDQPQHF,TGTGCCAGCAGCCCCCGGGATCAGCCCCAGCATTTT
TRBJ2-1,-,TRBV7-3,TRBD1,CASSAQGAFINEQFF,TGTGCCAGCAGCGCACAGGGGGCGTTTATCAATGAGCAGTTCTTC
TRBJ1-1,-,TRBV11-2,-,CASSFNGGNTEAFF,TGTGCCAGCAGCTTTAACGGGGGGAACACTGAAGCTTTCTTT